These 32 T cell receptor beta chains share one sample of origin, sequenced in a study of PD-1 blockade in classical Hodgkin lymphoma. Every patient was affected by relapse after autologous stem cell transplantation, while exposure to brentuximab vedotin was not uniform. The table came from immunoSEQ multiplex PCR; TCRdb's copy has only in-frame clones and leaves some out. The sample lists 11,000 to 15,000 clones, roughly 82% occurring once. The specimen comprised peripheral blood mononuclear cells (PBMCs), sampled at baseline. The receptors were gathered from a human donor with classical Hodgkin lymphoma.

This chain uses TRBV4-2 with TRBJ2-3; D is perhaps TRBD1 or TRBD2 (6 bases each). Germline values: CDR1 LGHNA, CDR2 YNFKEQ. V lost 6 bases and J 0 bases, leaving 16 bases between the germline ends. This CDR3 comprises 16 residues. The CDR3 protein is CASRLISGASTDTQYF. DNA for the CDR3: TGTGCCAGCAGACTTATCTCGGGGGCTAGCACAGATACGCAGTATTTT.

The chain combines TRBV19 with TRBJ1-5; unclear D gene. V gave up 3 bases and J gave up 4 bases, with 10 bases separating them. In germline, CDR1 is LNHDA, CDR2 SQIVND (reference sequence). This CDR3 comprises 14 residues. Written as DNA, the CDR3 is TGTGCCAGTAGTATTAGGATGGGTAATCAGCCCCAGCATTTT. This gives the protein CASSIRMGNQPQHF.

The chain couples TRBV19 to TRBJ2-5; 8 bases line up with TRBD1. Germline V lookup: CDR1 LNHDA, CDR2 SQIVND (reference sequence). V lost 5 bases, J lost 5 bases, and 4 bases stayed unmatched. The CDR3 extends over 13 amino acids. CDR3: CASSDRGVETQYF. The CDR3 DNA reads TGTGCCAGTAGTGACAGGGGTGTGGAGACCCAGTACTTC.

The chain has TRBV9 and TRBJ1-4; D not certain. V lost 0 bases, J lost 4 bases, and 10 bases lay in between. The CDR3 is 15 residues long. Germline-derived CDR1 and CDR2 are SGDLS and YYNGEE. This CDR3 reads CASSVAPFDNEKLFF. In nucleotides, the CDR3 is TGTGCCAGCAGCGTAGCGCCGTTTGATAATGAAAAACTGTTTTTT.

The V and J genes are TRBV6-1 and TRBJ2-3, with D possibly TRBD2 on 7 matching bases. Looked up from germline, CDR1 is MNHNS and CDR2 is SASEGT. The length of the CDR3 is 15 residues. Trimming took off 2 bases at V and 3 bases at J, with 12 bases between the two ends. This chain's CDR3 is CASSEPGGRTDTQYF. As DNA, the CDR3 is TGTGCCAGCAGTGAACCCGGGGGGCGGACAGATACGCAGTATTTT.

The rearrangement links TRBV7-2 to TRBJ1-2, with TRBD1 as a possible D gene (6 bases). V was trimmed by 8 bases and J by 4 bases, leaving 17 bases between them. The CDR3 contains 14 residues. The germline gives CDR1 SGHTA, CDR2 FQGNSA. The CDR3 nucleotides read TGTGCCAGCCGTCTGGGGGGGGCGGTCTATGGCTACACCTTC. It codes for CASRLGGAVYGYTF.

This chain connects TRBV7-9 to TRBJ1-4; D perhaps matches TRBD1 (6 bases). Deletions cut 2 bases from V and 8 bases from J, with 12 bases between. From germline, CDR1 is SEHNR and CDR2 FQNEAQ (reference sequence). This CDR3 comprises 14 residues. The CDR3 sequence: CASSLPTGREKLFF. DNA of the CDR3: TGTGCCAGCAGCTTACCCACAGGGAGGGAAAAACTGTTTTTT. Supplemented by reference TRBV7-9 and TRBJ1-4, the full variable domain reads DTGVSQNPRHKITKRGQNVTFRCDPISEHNRLYWYRQTLGQGPEFLTYFQNEAQLEKSRLLSDRFSAERPKGSFSTLEIQRTEQGDSAMYLCASSLPTGREKLFFGSGTQLSVL.

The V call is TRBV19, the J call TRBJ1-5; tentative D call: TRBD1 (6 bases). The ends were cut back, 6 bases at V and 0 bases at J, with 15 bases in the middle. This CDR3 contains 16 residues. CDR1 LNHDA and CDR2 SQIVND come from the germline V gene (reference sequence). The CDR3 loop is CASSERDTYSNQPQHF. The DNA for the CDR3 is TGTGCCAGTAGCGAACGGGACACCTATAGCAATCAGCCCCAGCATTTT.

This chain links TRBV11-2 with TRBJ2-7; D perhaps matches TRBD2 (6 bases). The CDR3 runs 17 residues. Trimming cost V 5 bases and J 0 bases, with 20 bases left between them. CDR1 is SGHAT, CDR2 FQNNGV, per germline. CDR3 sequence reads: CASSPPSGDSFSYEQYF. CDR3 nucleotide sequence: TGTGCCAGCAGCCCCCCGTCCGGGGACTCTTTCTCCTACGAGCAGTACTTC.

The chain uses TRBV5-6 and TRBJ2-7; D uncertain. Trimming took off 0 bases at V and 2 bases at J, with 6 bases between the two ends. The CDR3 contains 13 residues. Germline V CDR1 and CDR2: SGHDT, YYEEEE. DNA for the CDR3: TGTGCCAGCAGCTTGGGACGGACCTACGAGCAGTACTTC. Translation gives CASSLGRTYEQYF.

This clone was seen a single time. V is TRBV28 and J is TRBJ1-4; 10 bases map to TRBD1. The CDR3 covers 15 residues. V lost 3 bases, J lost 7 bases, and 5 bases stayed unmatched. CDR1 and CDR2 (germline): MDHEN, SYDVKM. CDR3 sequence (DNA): TGTGCCAGCAGTTTCCGACAGGGGGCGCGTGAAAAACTGTTTTTT. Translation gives CASSFRQGAREKLFF.

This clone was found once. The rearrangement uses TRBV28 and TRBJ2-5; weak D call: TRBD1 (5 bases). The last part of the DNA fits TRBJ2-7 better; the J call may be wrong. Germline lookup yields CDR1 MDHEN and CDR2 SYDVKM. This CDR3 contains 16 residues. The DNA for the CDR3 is TGTGCCAGCAGTTTATGGCAGGGTCTAGGCTTCTACGAGCAGTACTTC. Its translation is CASSLWQGLGFYEQYF.

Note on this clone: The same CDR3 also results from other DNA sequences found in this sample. CDR3 amino acids: CASSRPGVVETQYF. The DNA for the CDR3 is TGTGCCAGCAGTCGGCCGGGGGTGGTGGAGACCCAGTACTTC. The chain uses TRBV19 and TRBJ2-5; TRBD2 is a possible D gene (6 bases). CDR1 and CDR2 (germline): LNHDA, SQIVND (reference sequence). Deletions cut 9 bases from V and 5 bases from J, with 19 bases between. This CDR3 is built from 14 residues.

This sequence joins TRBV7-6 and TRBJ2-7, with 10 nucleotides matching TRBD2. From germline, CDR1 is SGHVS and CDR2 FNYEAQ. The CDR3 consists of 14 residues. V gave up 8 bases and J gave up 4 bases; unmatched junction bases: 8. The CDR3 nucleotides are TGTGCCAGCGGTCTAGCGGGAGAAGGTTACGAGCAGTACTTC. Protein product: CASGLAGEGYEQYF.

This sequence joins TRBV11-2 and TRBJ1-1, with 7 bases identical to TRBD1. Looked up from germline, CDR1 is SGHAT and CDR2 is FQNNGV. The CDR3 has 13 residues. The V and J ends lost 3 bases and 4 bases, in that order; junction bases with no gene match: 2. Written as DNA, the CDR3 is TGTGCCAGCAGCTTTAACAGGGGCACTGAAGCTTTCTTT. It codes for CASSFNRGTEAFF.

CDR3 sequence reads: CASSWRTWNTGELFF. CDR3 bases: TGTGCCAGCAGCTGGAGGACGTGGAACACCGGGGAGCTGTTTTTT. The J gene is TRBJ2-2, the V gene TRBV5-6, with D maybe TRBD2 (5 bases). The V end lost 3 bases, the J end lost 1 base, and 10 bases lay between the germline ends. Germline-derived CDR1 and CDR2 are SGHDT and YYEEEE. The CDR3 has 15 residues.

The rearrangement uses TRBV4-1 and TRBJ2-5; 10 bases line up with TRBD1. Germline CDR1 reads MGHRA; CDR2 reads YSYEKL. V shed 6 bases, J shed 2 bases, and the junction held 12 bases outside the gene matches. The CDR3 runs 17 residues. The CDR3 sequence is CASRGRQGAWGQETQYF. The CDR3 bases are TGCGCCAGCAGAGGGAGACAGGGGGCTTGGGGACAAGAGACCCAGTACTTC.

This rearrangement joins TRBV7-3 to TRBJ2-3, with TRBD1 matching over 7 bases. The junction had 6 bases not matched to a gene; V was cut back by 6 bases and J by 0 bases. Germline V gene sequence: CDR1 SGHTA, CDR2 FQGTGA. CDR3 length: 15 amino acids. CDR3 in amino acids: CASRDGTVSTDTQYF. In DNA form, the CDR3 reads TGTGCCAGCAGAGACGGGACAGTCAGCACAGATACGCAGTATTTT.

The CDR3, as DNA: TGTGCCAGCAGCGAATCGGACTCGTACGAGCAGTACTTC. Translation: CASSESDSYEQYF. The V call is TRBV5-5, the J call TRBJ2-7, with D perhaps matching TRBD2 (5 bases). CDR1 is SGHKS and CDR2 is YYEKEE in the germline V gene (reference sequence). The ends were cut back, 4 bases at V and 4 bases at J, with 12 bases in the middle. The length of the CDR3 is 13 residues.

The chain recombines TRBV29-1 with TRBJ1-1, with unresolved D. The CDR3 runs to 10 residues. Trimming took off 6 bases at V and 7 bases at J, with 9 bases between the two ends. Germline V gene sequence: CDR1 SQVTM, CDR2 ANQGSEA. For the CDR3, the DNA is TGCAGCGTCAGAGAATTTGAAGCTTTCTTT. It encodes CSVREFEAFF.

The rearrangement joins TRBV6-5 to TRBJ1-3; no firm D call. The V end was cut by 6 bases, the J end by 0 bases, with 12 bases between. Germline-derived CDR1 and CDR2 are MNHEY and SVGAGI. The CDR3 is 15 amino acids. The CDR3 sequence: CASRLRTVSGNTIYF. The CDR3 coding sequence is TGTGCCAGCAGACTAAGGACGGTCTCTGGAAACACCATATATTTT.

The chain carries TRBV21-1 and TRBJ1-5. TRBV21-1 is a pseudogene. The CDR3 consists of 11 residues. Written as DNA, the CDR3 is TGTGCCAGCAACCCTCGCCAGCCCCAGCATTTT. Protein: CASNPRQPQHF.

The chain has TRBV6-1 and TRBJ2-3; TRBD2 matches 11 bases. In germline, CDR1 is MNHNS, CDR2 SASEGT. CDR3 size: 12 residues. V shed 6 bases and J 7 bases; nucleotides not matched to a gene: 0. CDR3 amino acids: CASRTSGNTQYF. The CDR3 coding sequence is TGTGCCAGCAGGACTAGCGGGAATACGCAGTATTTT.

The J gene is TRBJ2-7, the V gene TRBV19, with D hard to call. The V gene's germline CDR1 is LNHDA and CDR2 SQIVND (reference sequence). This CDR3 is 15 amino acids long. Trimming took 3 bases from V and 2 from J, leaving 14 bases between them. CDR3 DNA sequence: TGTGCCAGTAGTATCGTCTTCGACGGTACCTACGAGCAGTACTTC. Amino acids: CASSIVFDGTYEQYF.

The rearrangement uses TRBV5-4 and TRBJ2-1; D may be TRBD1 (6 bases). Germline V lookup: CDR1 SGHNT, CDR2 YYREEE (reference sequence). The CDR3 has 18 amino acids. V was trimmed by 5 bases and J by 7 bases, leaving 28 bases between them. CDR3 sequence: CASRSGQWGGKVYNEQFF. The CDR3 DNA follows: TGTGCCAGCAGATCAGGACAGTGGGGTGGGAAGGTCTATAATGAGCAGTTCTTC.

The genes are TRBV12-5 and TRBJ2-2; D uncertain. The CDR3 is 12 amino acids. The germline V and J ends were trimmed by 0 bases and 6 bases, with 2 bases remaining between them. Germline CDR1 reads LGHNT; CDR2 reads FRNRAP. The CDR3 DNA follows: TGTGCTAGTGGTTTGGTTCCCGGGGAGCTGTTTTTT. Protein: CASGLVPGELFF.

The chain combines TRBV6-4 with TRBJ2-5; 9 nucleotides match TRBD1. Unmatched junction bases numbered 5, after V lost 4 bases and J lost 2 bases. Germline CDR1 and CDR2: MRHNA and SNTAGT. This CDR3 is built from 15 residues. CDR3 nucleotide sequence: TGTGCCAGCAGTGTACTGACAGGGGGACAAGAGACCCAGTACTTC. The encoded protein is CASSVLTGGQETQYF.

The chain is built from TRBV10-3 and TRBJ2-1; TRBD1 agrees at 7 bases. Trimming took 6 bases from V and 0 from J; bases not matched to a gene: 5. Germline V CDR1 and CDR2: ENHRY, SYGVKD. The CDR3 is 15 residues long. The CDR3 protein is CAIRLDRSSYNEQFF. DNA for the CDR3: TGTGCCATCAGGTTGGACAGGAGCTCCTACAATGAGCAGTTCTTC.

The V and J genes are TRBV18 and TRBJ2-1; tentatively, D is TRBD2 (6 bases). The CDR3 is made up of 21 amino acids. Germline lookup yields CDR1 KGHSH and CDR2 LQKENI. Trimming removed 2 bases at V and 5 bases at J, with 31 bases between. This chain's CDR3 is CASSPKWETAPPRERDNEQFF. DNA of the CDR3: TGTGCCAGCTCACCAAAGTGGGAAACAGCGCCACCCCGGGAGCGAGACAATGAGCAGTTCTTC.

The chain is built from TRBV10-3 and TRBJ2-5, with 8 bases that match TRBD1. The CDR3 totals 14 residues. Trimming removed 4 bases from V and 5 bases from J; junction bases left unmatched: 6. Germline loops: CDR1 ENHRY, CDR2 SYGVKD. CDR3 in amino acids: CAISGPGGGETQYF. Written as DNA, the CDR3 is TGTGCCATCAGTGGACCAGGGGGCGGGGAGACCCAGTACTTC.

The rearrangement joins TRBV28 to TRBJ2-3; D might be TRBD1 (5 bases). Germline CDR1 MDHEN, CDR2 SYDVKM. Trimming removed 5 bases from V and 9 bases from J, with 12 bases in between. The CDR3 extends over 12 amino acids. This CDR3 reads CASSTSGWTQYF. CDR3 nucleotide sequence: TGTGCCAGCAGTACCTCAGGGTGGACGCAGTATTTT.

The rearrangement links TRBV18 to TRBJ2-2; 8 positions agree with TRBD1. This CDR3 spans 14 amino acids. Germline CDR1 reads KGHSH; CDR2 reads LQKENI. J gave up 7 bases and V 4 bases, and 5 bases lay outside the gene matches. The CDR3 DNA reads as TGTGCCAGCTCACTCGGACAGGGAGGCGGGGAGCTGTTTTTT. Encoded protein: CASSLGQGGGELFF.